This is a list of T cell receptor beta chains from one sample in a study of blood T cell repertoires in COVID-19. Assay used: immunoSEQ multiplex PCR; TCRdb lists only in-frame clones, some missing. The table has approximately 300,000 clones, 87% seen once. The sample was PBMCs or T cells enriched from blood (not recorded which). These receptors all come from a woman in her twenties or thirties who had recovered from COVID-19. CDR3s include the opening cysteine and the closing phenylalanine or tryptophan. D genes are given only for firm matches. Expanded clones are given a class, and other clones once, few, many or no size at all.

>-|TRBJ1-3|-|TRBV30
CAWSRVGSGNTIYF
TGTGCCTGGAGTCGGGTGGGCTCTGGAAACACCATATATTTT
>TRBD1|TRBJ1-6|-|TRBV30
CAWMKTGGLNSPLHF
TGTGCCTGGATGAAGACAGGGGGCTTGAATTCACCCCTCCACTTT
>-|TRBJ1-1|-|TRBV11-3
CASSQGQEAFF
TGTGCCAGCAGCCAGGGCCAGGAAGCTTTCTTT
>TRBD2|TRBJ2-7|-|TRBV5-6
CASSLDGGGSSYEQYF
TGTGCCAGCAGCTTGGATGGCGGGGGTAGCTCCTACGAGCAGTACTTC
>-|TRBJ1-5|-|TRBV6-2/TRBV6-3
CASSYSFLGRSFNQPQHF
TGTGCCAGCAGTTACTCGTTTCTCGGCAGGTCCTTCAATCAGCCCCAGCATTTT
>-|TRBJ2-2|-|TRBV2
CASSLASGNTGELFF
TGTGCCAGCAGCTTAGCTTCTGGGAACACCGGGGAGCTGTTTTTT
>TRBD1|TRBJ1-2|-|TRBV4-3
CASSRRDSYYGYTF
TGCGCCAGCAGTCGAAGGGACAGCTACTATGGCTACACCTTC
>-|TRBJ1-1|-|TRBV2
CASSARGPEAFF
TGTGCCAGCAGCGCCAGGGGTCCTGAAGCTTTCTTT
>TRBD1|TRBJ1-2|-|TRBV25-1
CASSVNDRGIYGYTF
TGTGCCAGCAGTGTAAACGACAGGGGGATCTATGGCTACACCTTC
>TRBD1|TRBJ1-5|-|TRBV7-9
CASSLGQGALQPQHF
TGTGCCAGCAGCTTGGGACAGGGGGCATTACAGCCCCAGCATTTT
>TRBD1|TRBJ1-3|-|TRBV30
CAWSGTGVSTIYF
TGTGCCTGGAGTGGGACAGGGGTGTCGACCATATATTTT
>-|TRBJ2-1|once|TRBV4-3
CASSQEFAGRLDEQFF
TGCGCCAGCAGCCAAGAGTTTGCGGGACGGTTAGATGAGCAGTTCTTC
>TRBD2|TRBJ2-7|once|TRBV6-5
CASSPRGVEGYEQYF
TGTGCCAGCAGCCCGCGGGGGGTGGAGGGCTACGAGCAGTACTTC
>TRBD1|TRBJ1-1|-|TRBV5-5
CASSLWTGRDTEAFF
TGTGCCAGCAGCTTATGGACAGGGCGGGACACTGAAGCTTTCTTT
>-|TRBJ1-4|-|TRBV5-1
CASSLGEGATNEKLFF
TGCGCCAGCAGCTTGGGGGAGGGAGCAACTAATGAAAAACTGTTTTTT
>TRBD1|TRBJ1-1|-|TRBV19
CASSITDRGNTEAFF
TGTGCCAGTAGTATAACGGACAGGGGGAACACTGAAGCTTTCTTT